This T cell receptor beta chain was captured in a study of PD-L1 blockade in urothelial cancer. This clone has just one count. Sequencing used immunoSEQ multiplex PCR; TCRdb keeps in-frame clones, though not all of them. The sample shows 90,000 to 120,000 clones, 90% to 95% of them seen only once. The CDR3 is 15 residues long. From germline, CDR1 is GTSNPN and CDR2 SVGIG (reference sequence). The ends lost 0 bases at V and 6 bases at J; junction bases unmatched: 8. The TCR was taken from an elderly woman with urothelial cancer. Sequencing was performed on PBMCs, taken around atezolizumab (anti-PD-L1) treatment. V is TRBV30 and J is TRBJ1-2, with 9 positions matching TRBD1. The CDR3 DNA sequence: TGTGCCTGGAGTGTCGGCGGGACAGGGTATAATGGCTACACCTTC. This codes for CAWSVGGTGYNGYTF.